This T cell receptor beta chain was recovered during a study of cytotoxic CD8 clonotypes in ibrutinib-treated CLL (TCRdb year 2021). For the study in its entirety: The cohort included around 15 treatment-naive and approximately twelve relapsed/refractory patients; some 18 were IGHV unmutated. Longitudinal samples were available for 26 of the 86 trial participants. Partial responses were observed in some 24 patients and complete responses in 2; after a median follow-up of 68 months, remission was maintained in 14 patients and progression was observed in some twelve. On average, each sample had approximately 260,000 productive templates and approximately 89,000 productive rearrangements. Response samples were taken after a median of 12 months on treatment, ranging from about 6 to 40 months. Cryopreserved peripheral blood mononuclear cells were obtained before treatment, at response, and at either sustained remission or disease progression. Every remission and progressive disease sample was obtained while ibrutinib was still being received by the patients.

This clone occurred a few times. The antigen this receptor binds is unknown. Qualities for individual bases were not recorded, and no much larger clone is one base off. The full study reports these points: At baseline, clonality was higher than in age-matched healthy donors and showed a strong correlation with circulating CD8+ T-cell counts. Lymph node repertoires were not examined, and the timing of sampling was not matched between patients in sustained remission and those whose disease progressed. Public clonotypes were rare and either contracted or stayed stable during treatment, and the rise in clonality at ibrutinib response reflected the expansion of private clonotypes. Clonality increased at ibrutinib response, stayed stable in sustained remission, and fell back toward baseline at progression.

A MiSeq instrument was used for deep resolution sequencing, which targeted depths ranging from 1 in 1 million up to 1 in 200,000 T cells, with coverage averaging 10x for each clonotype. TCR beta libraries were generated with the immunoSEQ hsTCRB Kit. Per the source publication's procedure: Data were analyzed with ImmunoSEQ Data Assistant and ImmunoSEQ Analyzer, with V, D and J genes assigned per IMGT definitions. Clonality, with values ranging from 0 to 1, was calculated as one minus the normalized Shannon entropy of productive rearrangement frequencies. Public clonotype analysis was restricted to overrepresented clonotypes comprising at least 0.05% of each patient's repertoire. Approximately 14 age-matched healthy donor repertoires from immuneACCESS served as clonality controls. TCRdb took over this immuneACCESS table, retaining in-frame rearrangements with V and J assigned. Such tables are incomplete; in checked studies, under half of the missing clones stem from an unresolved V gene, and the remainder is unexplained. V and J calls and clone size are those listed in that table; D and trimming were worked out from the DNA. Here the sample has 150,000 to 200,000 clones; 70% to 90% occur a single time. Jointly, the top ten make up 3% to 3.5% of the sample.

What this sample's time point label stands for: progressive disease on ibrutinib. For TCR beta library preparation, around 1.8 micrograms of genomic DNA were extracted from the cryopreserved PBMCs. High-throughput TCR beta sequencing was performed on longitudinal blood samples from CLL patients receiving ibrutinib monotherapy. The patients took part in an open-label, single-center phase 2 trial of ibrutinib monotherapy. V is shortened by 3 bases, J by 5 bases, and the region joining them spans 11 bases. Spanning cysteine to phenylalanine, the CDR3 consists of 14 amino acids. CDR3 DNA is the only sequence kept; it has 42 bases, read in frame from the first base. CDR1 and CDR2, per the germline V gene (reference sequence), are LNHDA and SQIVND.

Recombination connected TRBV19 to TRBJ1-5, with the D gene not clear enough to name. The sample consisted of PBMCs, taken at disease progression, from a patient treated with ibrutinib. This TCR derives from a human donor with chronic lymphocytic leukemia. The nucleotides read TGTGCCAGTAGTATTTTTGGAGTTGATCAGCCCCAGCATTTT. Its amino acids are CASSIFGVDQPQHF.